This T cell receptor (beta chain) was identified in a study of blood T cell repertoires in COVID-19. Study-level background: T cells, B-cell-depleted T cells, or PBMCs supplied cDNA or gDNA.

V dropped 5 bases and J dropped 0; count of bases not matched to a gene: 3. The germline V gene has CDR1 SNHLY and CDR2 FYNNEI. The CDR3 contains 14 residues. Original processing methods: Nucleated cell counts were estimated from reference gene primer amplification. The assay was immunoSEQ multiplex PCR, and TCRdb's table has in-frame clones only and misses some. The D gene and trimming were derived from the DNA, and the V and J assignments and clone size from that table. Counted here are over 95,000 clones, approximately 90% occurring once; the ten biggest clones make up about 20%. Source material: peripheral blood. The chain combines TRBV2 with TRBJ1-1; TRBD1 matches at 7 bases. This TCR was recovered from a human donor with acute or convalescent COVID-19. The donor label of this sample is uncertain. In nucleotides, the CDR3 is TGTGCCAGCAGTCTACAGGGGATGAACACTGAAGCTTTCTTT. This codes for CASSLQGMNTEAFF.